This TCR beta chain appears in the sequencing data of a study of T cells in women clearing cervical HPV infection. General observations from the study: Combining TCR richness with V gene abundances gave roughly 0.8 AUC. CIN3+ cases had significantly higher TCR richness than controls; evenness did not differ.

To note about this clone: Its antigen remains unidentified. With the read ending 3 residues before the CDR3 end, the germline J gene is used to fill in that end.

Assay used: immunoSEQ multiplex PCR; TCRdb lists only in-frame clones, some missing. The ten top clones account for roughly 6%, within a sample of under 40,000 clones. The ends were cut back, 3 bases at V and 2 bases at J, with 20 bases in the middle. The germline gives CDR1 DFQATT, CDR2 SNEGSKA (reference sequence). The CDR3 runs to 16 residues. Specimen: blood buffy coat. This TCR was sampled from a woman between 18 and 69 years old with a cervical HPV16 infection that either progressed to CIN3+ or cleared (not recorded which). This rearrangement joins TRBV20-1 to TRBJ2-7; a possible D gene is TRBD2 (5 bases). The CDR3 sequence is CSASSPTPFGAYEQYF. The CDR3 bases that were read are TGCAGTGCTAGTTCCCCTACCCCATTCGGGGCCTACGAG.